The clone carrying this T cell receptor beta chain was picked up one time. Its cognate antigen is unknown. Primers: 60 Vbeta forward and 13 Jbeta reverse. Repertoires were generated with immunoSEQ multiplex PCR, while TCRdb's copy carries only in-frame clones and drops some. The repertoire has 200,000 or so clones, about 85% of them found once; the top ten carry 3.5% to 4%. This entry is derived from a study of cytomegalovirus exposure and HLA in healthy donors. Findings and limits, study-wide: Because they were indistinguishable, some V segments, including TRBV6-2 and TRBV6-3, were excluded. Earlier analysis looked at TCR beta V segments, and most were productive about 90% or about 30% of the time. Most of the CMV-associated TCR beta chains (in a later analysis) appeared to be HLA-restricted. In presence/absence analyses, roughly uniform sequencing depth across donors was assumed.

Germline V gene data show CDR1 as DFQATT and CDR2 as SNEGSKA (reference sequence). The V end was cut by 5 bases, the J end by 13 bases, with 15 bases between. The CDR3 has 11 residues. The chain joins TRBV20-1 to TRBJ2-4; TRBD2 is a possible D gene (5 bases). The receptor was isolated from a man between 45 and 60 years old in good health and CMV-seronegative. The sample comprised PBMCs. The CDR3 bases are TGCAGTGCTCCCAATCGGGGTTTGCAGTACTTC. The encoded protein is CSAPNRGLQYF.